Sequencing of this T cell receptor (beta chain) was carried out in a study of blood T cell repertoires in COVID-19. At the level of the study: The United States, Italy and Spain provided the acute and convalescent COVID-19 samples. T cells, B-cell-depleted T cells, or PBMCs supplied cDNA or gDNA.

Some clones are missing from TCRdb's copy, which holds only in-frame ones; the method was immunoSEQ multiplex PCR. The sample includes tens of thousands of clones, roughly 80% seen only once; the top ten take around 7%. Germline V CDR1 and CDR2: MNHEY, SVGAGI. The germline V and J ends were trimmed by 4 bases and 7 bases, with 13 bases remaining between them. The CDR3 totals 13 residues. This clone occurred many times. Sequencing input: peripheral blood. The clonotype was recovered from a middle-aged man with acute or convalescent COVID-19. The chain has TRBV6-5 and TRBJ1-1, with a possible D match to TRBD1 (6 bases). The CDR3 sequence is CASSFLTGREAFF. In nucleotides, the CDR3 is TGTGCCAGCAGTTTCTTGACAGGCCGTGAAGCTTTCTTT.